What follows are 2 T cell receptor beta chains derived from one specimen sequenced in a study of blood T cell repertoires in COVID-19. Assay used: immunoSEQ multiplex PCR; TCRdb lists only in-frame clones, some missing. The sample has about 180,000 clones; about 86% are singletons. Sequencing was done on a sample of peripheral blood. The receptors stem from a man aged 50 to 60 with active or convalescent COVID-19.

This rearrangement joins TRBV6-5 to TRBJ2-4, with D possibly being TRBD2 (5 bases). Trimming removed 6 bases from V and 8 bases from J, with 14 bases in between. The CDR3 length is 13 residues. Germline V gives CDR1 MNHEY, CDR2 SVGAGI. The CDR3 DNA reads as TGTGCCAGCAGAAGGACGGCCGGGGACATTCAGTACTTC. It is translated as CASRRTAGDIQYF.

This chain links TRBV10-3 with TRBJ1-2, with 9 bases aligning to TRBD1. The CDR3 covers 15 residues. CDR1 and CDR2 (germline): ENHRY, SYGVKD. Losses at the gene ends were 0 bases for V and 4 bases for J; bases not matched to a gene: 3. The CDR3 region is CAISESGTGTYGYTF. CDR3 nucleotide sequence: TGTGCCATCAGTGAGTCGGGGACAGGGACCTATGGCTACACCTTC.